The entry below describes one TCR beta chain. Its cognate antigen has yet to be identified. No base-level quality is on record; no much larger clone is a single base apart. The sample belongs to a study of blood T cell repertoires in COVID-19 (dated by TCRdb to the early 2020s). About the investigation overall: Collaborator samples came from the United States, Italy and Spain and covered acute and convalescent phases of COVID-19. The prospective study material was composed of cDNA or gDNA derived from T cells, B-cell-depleted T cells, or PBMCs. Subjects who had been exposed to COVID-19, were actively infected with it, or had recovered from it provided the deeply sampled blood TCRbeta repertoires that made up the dataset. The repertoires were made available in a free public database intended to serve as a resource for research on the immune response to SARS-CoV-2. Samples came from the ongoing ImmuneRACE study (first 160 participants) plus 1,254 subjects from 6 global collaborators. A de-identified subject ID, COVID-19 status, age in years and sex were almost always included in the sample metadata. Where available, HLA class I and class II types were obtained from metadata supplied by the sample provider rather than from assay-based typing.

The collaborating institutions used their own protocols to collect whole blood in K2EDTA tubes. For TCRbeta analysis, collaborators shipped samples in one of three forms: frozen whole blood, isolated PBMCs, or DNA extracted from either of those sample types. Points the paper makes about the study in general: The amount of clinical and demographic metadata varied by source and participant and was provided uncurated.

Reading from cysteine to phenylalanine, the CDR3 counts 17 amino acids. Only the CDR3 part of the read is kept: 51 bases, read in frame from the first base. Deletion took 5 bases off V and 6 bases off J, with a span of 23 bases between the germline ends. Via the germline V gene (reference sequence), CDR1 is WNHNN and CDR2 SYGVQD. The immunoSEQ Assay, a bias-controlled multiplex PCR, was used to amplify TCRbeta CDR3 regions from genomic DNA. The original pipeline was this. The number of nucleated cells in each sample was estimated by amplification of reference gene primers within the assay. Sequence reads were collapsed and filtered to measure the absolute abundance of every unique TCRbeta CDR3 rearrangement. For each sample, productive Simpson clonality was calculated by taking the square root of Simpson's diversity index across productive rearrangements. Sourced from immuneACCESS, this table was stored by TCRdb with only in-frame sequences that have V and J called. A share of the clones is absent; for the studies checked, an unresolved V gene accounts for under half, and the remainder has no known explanation. The DNA gave D and trimming, while V, J and clone size come from that table. A total of approximately 220,000 clones appear in this sample, more than 70% of them only once. The ten top clones hold more than 8% of the sample.

Material: peripheral blood. The receptor chain draws on TRBV10-1 and TRBJ1-5; confidence is insufficient to name the D gene. The clonotype comes from a woman between 50 and 59 years old with acute or convalescent COVID-19. The encoded CDR3 is CASSSLDPGLVAQPQHF. The nucleotides are TGCGCCAGCAGTTCCCTAGACCCGGGTCTAGTTGCTCAGCCCCAGCATTTT.